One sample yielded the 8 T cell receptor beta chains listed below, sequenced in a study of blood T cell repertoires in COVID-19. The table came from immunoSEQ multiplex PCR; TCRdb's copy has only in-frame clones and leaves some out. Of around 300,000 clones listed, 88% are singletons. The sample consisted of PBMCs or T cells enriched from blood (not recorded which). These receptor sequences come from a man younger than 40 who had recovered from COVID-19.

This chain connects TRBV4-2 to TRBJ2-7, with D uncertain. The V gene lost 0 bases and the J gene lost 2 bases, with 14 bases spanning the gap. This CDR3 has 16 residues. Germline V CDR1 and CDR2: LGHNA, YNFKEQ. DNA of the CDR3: TGTGCCAGCAGCCAAGATCGCGGTAGATACACCTACGAGCAGTACTTC. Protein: CASSQDRGRYTYEQYF.

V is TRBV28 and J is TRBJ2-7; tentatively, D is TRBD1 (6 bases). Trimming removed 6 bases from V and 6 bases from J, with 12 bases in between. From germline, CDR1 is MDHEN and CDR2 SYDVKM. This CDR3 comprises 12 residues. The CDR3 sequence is CASRSGQFEQYF. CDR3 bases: TGTGCCAGCAGATCGGGACAATTCGAGCAGTACTTC.

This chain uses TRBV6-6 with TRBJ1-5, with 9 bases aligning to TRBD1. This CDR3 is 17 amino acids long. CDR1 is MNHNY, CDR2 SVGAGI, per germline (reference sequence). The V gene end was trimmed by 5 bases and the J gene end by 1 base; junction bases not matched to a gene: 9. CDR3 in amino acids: CASSPGQGRRSNQPQHF. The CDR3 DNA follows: TGTGCCAGCAGTCCGGGACAGGGAAGGAGGAGCAATCAGCCCCAGCATTTT.

This CDR3 reads CASSSQGRGDGYTF. The CDR3, as DNA: TGTGCCAGCAGTTCCCAGGGCAGGGGCGATGGCTACACCTTC. V and J are TRBV6-5 and TRBJ1-2; D possibly corresponds to TRBD1 (6 bases). Germline-derived CDR1 and CDR2 are MNHEY and SVGAGI. The CDR3 has 14 amino acids. V lost 4 bases, J lost 6 bases, and 15 bases lay in between.

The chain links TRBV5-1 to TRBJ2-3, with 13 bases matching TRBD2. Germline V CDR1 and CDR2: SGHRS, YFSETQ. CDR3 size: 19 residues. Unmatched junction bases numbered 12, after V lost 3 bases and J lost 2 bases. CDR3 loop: CASSSTFTSGGALTDTQYF. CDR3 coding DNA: TGCGCCAGCAGCTCGACGTTCACTAGCGGGGGGGCCCTCACAGATACGCAGTATTTT.

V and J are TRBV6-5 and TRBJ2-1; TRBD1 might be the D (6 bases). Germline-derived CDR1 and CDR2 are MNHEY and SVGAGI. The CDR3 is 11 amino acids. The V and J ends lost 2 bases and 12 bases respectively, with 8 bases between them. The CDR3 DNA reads TGTGCCAGCAGTTACCAGGGGTCGCAGTTCTTC. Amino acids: CASSYQGSQFF.

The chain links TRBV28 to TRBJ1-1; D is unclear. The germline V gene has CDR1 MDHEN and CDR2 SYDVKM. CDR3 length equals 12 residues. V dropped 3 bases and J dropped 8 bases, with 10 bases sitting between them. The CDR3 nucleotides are TGTGCCAGCAGTTTCGTGGCATCGGAAGCTTTCTTT. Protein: CASSFVASEAFF.

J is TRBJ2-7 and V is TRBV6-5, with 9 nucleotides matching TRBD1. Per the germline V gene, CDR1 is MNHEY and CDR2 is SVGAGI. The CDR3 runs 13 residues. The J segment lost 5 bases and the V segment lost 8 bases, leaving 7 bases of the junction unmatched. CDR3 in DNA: TGTGCCAGCGGCCGGGACAGGGTCCACGAGCAGTACTTC. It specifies CASGRDRVHEQYF.